A selection of T cell receptor beta chains follows, all from one sample in a study of T cell changes during pregnancy in multiple sclerosis. Sequenced by immunoSEQ multiplex PCR; TCRdb stores in-frame clones only, minus some. In the table there are almost 50,000 clones, over 80% of which are singletons. Sequenced material: CD8+ T cells from peripheral blood mononuclear cells, taken after pregnancy. These receptors were taken from a female donor with multiple sclerosis, enrolled in a pregnancy study. Each CDR3 is given with its conserved first and last residue. D genes are given only for firm matches. Clone size is given for some rows only: seen once, a few or many times, or a class if the clone is expanded.

J gene	clone size	D gene	V gene	CDR3 DNA	CDR3 protein
TRBJ1-1	NA	TRBD1	TRBV6-1	TGTGCCAGCAGTGGGGGGACAGGGGTCTATGTTCCTGAAGCTTTCTTT	CASSGGTGVYVPEAFF
TRBJ2-3	NA	NA	TRBV6-1	TGTGCCAGCAGTGAACACCCGAGAGCGAGCACAGATACGCAGTATTTT	CASSEHPRASTDTQYF
TRBJ2-3	NA	NA	TRBV25-1	TGTGCCAGCAGTGAGTTCTTCACAGGGCCTAGCACAGATACGCAGTATTTT	CASSEFFTGPSTDTQYF
TRBJ2-1	NA	TRBD2	TRBV5-1	TGCGCCAGCAGCCCCGGGAGGGCGGGTAGCAATGAGCAGTTCTTC	CASSPGRAGSNEQFF
TRBJ2-3	NA	NA	TRBV11-2	TGTGCCAGCAGCTTAGCCTGGGGAGGAACAGATACGCAGTATTTT	CASSLAWGGTDTQYF
TRBJ1-5	NA	NA	TRBV6-5	TGTGCCAGCAGTCGACAGCTGGATCAGCCCCAGCATTTT	CASSRQLDQPQHF
TRBJ2-4	NA	TRBD2	TRBV6-1	TGTGCCAGCAGTGAGCTGGAGGGACTATTGGCCAAAAACATTCAGTACTTC	CASSELEGLLAKNIQYF
TRBJ2-4	NA	NA	TRBV2	TGTGCCAGCAGTGAAGCTGACAGGGACTTAAACATTCAGTACTTC	CASSEADRDLNIQYF
TRBJ2-7	few	TRBD1	TRBV7-3	TGTGCCAGCAGTTGGGGGACAGGGGAAGGCTACGAGCAGTACTTC	CASSWGTGEGYEQYF
TRBJ2-7	NA	NA	TRBV29-1	TGCAGCGTTGAAGGGAGGGGACAGCCCGAGCAGTACTTC	CSVEGRGQPEQYF
TRBJ2-1	NA	NA	TRBV27	TGTGCCAGCAGTTTATCGTTTCTAGCTCCCGAGTTCTTC	CASSLSFLAPEFF
TRBJ1-2	NA	TRBD1	TRBV19	TGTGCCAGTAACCCTGAATTACAGGGGGAAACCCCCTATGGCTACACCTTC	CASNPELQGETPYGYTF
TRBJ2-7	few	NA	TRBV9	TGTGCCAGCAGCCCTAGTGGGCGGGGCGAGCAGTACTTC	CASSPSGRGEQYF
TRBJ2-6	once	NA	TRBV2	TGTGCCAGCAGTGAGCTTCGTTACCGATACAGTCGGGCCAACGTCCTGACTTTC	CASSELRYRYSRANVLTF
TRBJ1-5	once	TRBD1	TRBV27	TGTGCCAGCATCGGCCCAGGGGGTCAGCCCCAGCATTTT	CASIGPGGQPQHF
TRBJ2-3	once	NA	TRBV14	TGTGCCAGCAGCCAAGATTTAGGACTTACAGATACGCAGTATTTT	CASSQDLGLTDTQYF
TRBJ2-7	NA	TRBD2	TRBV19	TGTGCCAGTAGTATAGATCTATTCGGGGGGGAGCAGTACTTC	CASSIDLFGGEQYF
TRBJ2-7	NA	NA	TRBV6-5	TGTGCCAGCAGTCCTGACAGCTCCTACGAGCAGTACTTC	CASSPDSSYEQYF
TRBJ2-2	NA	NA	TRBV9	TGTGCCAGCAGCGTAGTGTCAACTGAGCTGTTTTTT	CASSVVSTELFF
TRBJ2-1	NA	TRBD1	TRBV9	TGTGCCAGCAGCGCATCCGGGACAGGGTACAATGAGCAGTTCTTC	CASSASGTGYNEQFF
TRBJ2-5	NA	TRBD2	TRBV5-4	TGTGCCAGCAGCCACGGGGGACGGGGAGGGCTACAAGAGACCCAGTACTTC	CASSHGGRGGLQETQYF
TRBJ1-1	once	TRBD1	TRBV5-1	TGCGCCAGCAGCCACCACAGGGGGGGTGAAGCTTTCTTT	CASSHHRGGEAFF
TRBJ2-3	NA	TRBD1	TRBV9	TGTGCCAGCAGCACCGACGCAGGGGGCAGAGATACGCAGTATTTT	CASSTDAGGRDTQYF
TRBJ2-3	NA	NA	TRBV7-6	TGTGCCAGCAGCTTTTGGCAGGGCCGATCAGATACGCAGTATTTT	CASSFWQGRSDTQYF
TRBJ2-5	NA	TRBD1	TRBV27	TGTGCCAGCAGTGAAGGGACAGGGGGCCGGGAGACCCAGTACTTC	CASSEGTGGRETQYF
TRBJ1-5	once	TRBD1	TRBV9	TGTGCCAGCAGCGAGTCACAGGGGGCGAATCAGCCCCAGCATTTT	CASSESQGANQPQHF
TRBJ2-7	NA	TRBD1	TRBV6-1	TGTGCCAGCAGCGCAGGGGGCGGCAGTTACTACGAGCAGTACTTC	CASSAGGGSYYEQYF
TRBJ1-5	NA	NA	TRBV19	TGTGCCACAACACAGGGAGTCAATAGCAATCAGCCCCAGCATTTT	CATTQGVNSNQPQHF
TRBJ2-5	NA	TRBD1	TRBV5-6	TGTGCCAGCAGCTTTCTTTTCGACAGGGCGGAAGAGACCCAGTACTTC	CASSFLFDRAEETQYF
TRBJ2-1	NA	TRBD1	TRBV5-1	TGCGCCAGCAGCTCCGGGACAGGGGGCTTCGATGAGCAGTTCTTC	CASSSGTGGFDEQFF
TRBJ1-4	NA	TRBD1	TRBV29-1	TGCAGCGTTGAAGATCCTCAGCCAGGGGGGACTAATGAAAAACTGTTTTTT	CSVEDPQPGGTNEKLFF
TRBJ2-1	NA	TRBD2	TRBV6-1	TGTGCCAGCAGTGAAGAGTTCCGGGGGGGGTACTACAATGAGCAGTTCTTC	CASSEEFRGGYYNEQFF
TRBJ2-1	NA	TRBD2	TRBV9	TGTGCCAGCAGGACGGATGGGCGGGGGGACCACAATGAGCAGTTCTTC	CASRTDGRGDHNEQFF
TRBJ2-1	NA	NA	TRBV30	TGTGCCTGGAAAGGACTTTACAATGAGCAGTTCTTC	CAWKGLYNEQFF
TRBJ2-1	NA	TRBD2	TRBV7-3	TGTGCCAGCAGCTATAGCGGGGTGTTTCACAATGAGCAGTTCTTC	CASSYSGVFHNEQFF
TRBJ1-6	once	NA	TRBV30	TGTGCCTGGGGCAGGGGAAATTCACCCCTCCACTTT	CAWGRGNSPLHF
TRBJ1-5	NA	TRBD1	TRBV6-1	TGTGCCAGCAGTGAATTGACGGGACAGCCCCATCAGCCCCAGCATTTT	CASSELTGQPHQPQHF
TRBJ2-1	NA	NA	TRBV6-5	TGTGCCAGCAGCCGGGGCAATGAGCAGTTCTTC	CASSRGNEQFF
TRBJ1-5	NA	NA	TRBV27	TGTGCCAGCAGTTCCGGGACTGGGGCTTTGGGCAATCAGCCCCAGCATTTT	CASSSGTGALGNQPQHF
TRBJ2-1	few	NA	TRBV7-9	TGTGCCAGCAGCCTGAGAGTAAGCTCCTACAATGAGCAGTTCTTC	CASSLRVSSYNEQFF
TRBJ1-4	NA	NA	TRBV6-5	TGTGCCAGCAGTTACGCCGGAGAGGGCAGTAATGAAAAACTGTTTTTT	CASSYAGEGSNEKLFF
TRBJ1-5	NA	NA	TRBV10-3	TGTGCCATCAGTGAAGGGGATAGCAATCAGCCCCAGCATTTT	CAISEGDSNQPQHF
TRBJ2-3	once	TRBD2	TRBV5-8	TGTGCCAGCAGCTTACCGGGACTAGCGGGGGAACGAGATACGCAGTATTTT	CASSLPGLAGERDTQYF
TRBJ2-7	NA	TRBD1	TRBV5-6	TGTGCCAGCAGCTTCGGGACAGGCCTTAAGGAGCAGTACTTC	CASSFGTGLKEQYF
TRBJ1-2	NA	NA	TRBV27	TGTGCCAGCAGGGTCGGGGGTAACTATGGCTACACCTTC	CASRVGGNYGYTF
TRBJ2-2	once	TRBD2	TRBV9	TGTGCCAGCAGCGACCCCCTGTCGGGGGGGGGTCGCGTAACCGGGGAGCTGTTTTTT	CASSDPLSGGGRVTGELFF
TRBJ1-1	NA	TRBD1	TRBV5-8	TGTGCCAGCAGCCCATTCTTGGACAGGGGCTTCGCTGAAGCTTTCTTT	CASSPFLDRGFAEAFF
TRBJ1-1	NA	NA	TRBV5-4	TGTGCCAGCAGCCTATCGACAGAGAACACTGAAGCTTTCTTT	CASSLSTENTEAFF
TRBJ1-5	NA	TRBD1	TRBV27	TGTGCCAGCGACCAGGACAGGGACAGTCAGCCCCAGCATTTT	CASDQDRDSQPQHF
TRBJ2-7	NA	NA	TRBV27	TGTGCCAGCAGTTTATCGGGCTTAGGGGGACCCTACGAGCAGTACTTC	CASSLSGLGGPYEQYF
TRBJ2-2	NA	TRBD2	TRBV9	TGTGCCAGCAGAGCTAGCGGGGGTAACACCGGGGAGCTGTTTTTT	CASRASGGNTGELFF